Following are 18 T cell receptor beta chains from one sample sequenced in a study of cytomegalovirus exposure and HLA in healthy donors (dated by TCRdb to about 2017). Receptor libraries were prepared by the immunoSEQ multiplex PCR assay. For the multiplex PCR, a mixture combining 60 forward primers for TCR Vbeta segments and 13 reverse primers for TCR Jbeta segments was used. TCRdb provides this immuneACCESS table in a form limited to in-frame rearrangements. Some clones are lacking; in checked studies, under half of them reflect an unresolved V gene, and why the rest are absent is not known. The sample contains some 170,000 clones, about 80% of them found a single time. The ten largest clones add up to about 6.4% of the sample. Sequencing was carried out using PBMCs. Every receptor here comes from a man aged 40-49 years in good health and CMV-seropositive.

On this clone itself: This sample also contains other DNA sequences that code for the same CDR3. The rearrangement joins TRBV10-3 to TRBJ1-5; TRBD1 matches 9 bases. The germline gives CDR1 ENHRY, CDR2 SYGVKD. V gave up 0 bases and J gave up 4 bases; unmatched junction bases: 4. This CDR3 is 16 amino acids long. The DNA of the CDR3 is TGTGCCATCAGTGAGTCGCTCGGACAGGGGAATCAGCCCCAGCATTTT. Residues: CAISESLGQGNQPQHF.

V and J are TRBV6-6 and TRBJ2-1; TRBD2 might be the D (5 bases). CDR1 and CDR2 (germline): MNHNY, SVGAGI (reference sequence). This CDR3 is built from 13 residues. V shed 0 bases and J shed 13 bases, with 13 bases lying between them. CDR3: CASSYSREGFQFF. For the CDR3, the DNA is TGTGCCAGCAGTTACTCGAGGGAAGGTTTCCAGTTCTTC.

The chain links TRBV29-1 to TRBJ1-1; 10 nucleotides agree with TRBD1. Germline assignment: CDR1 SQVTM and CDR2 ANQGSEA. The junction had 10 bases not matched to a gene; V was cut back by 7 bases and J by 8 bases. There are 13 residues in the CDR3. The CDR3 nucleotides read TGCAGCGCCTCCGACAGGGGGCAATCCGAAGCTTTCTTT. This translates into CSASDRGQSEAFF. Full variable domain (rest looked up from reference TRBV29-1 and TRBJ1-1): SAVISQKPSRDICQRGTSLTIQCQVDSQVTMMFWYRQQPGQSLTLIATANQGSEATYESGFVIDKFPISRPNLTFSTLTVSNMSPEDSSIYLCSASDRGQSEAFFGQGTRLTVV.

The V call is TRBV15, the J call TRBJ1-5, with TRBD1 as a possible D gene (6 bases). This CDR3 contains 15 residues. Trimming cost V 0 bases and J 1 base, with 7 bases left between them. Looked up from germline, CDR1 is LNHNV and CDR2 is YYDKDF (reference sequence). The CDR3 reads CATSRDQGSNQPQHF. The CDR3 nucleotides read TGTGCCACCAGCAGAGATCAGGGGAGCAATCAGCCCCAGCATTTT.

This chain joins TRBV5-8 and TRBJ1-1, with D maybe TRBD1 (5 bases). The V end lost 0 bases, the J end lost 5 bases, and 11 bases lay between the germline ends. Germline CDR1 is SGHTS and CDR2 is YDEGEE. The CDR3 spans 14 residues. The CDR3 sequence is CASSLVPGLTEAFF. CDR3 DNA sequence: TGTGCCAGCAGCTTGGTTCCAGGGTTGACTGAAGCTTTCTTT.

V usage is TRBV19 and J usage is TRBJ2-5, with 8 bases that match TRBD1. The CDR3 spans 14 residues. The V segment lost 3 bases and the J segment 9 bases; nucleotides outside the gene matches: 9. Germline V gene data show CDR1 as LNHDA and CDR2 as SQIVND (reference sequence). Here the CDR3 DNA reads TGTGCCAGTAGTATGGACAGGGACTGGAGGGCCCAGTACTTC. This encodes CASSMDRDWRAQYF.

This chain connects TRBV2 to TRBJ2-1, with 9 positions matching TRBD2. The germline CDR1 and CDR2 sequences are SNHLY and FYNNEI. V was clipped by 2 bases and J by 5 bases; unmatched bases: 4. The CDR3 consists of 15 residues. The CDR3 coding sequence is TGTGCCAGCAGTGAAAATGCTAGCGGGAACAATGAGCAGTTCTTC. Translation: CASSENASGNNEQFF.

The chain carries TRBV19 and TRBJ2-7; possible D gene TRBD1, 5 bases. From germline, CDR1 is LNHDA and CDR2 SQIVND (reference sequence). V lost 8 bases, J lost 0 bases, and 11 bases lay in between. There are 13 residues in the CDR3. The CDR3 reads CASGRTSSYEQYF. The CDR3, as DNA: TGTGCCAGTGGCAGGACAAGCTCCTACGAGCAGTACTTC. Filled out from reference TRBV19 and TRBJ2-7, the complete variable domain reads DGGITQSPKYLFRKEGQNVTLSCEQNLNHDAMYWYRQDPGQGLRLIYYSQIVNDFQKGDIAEGYSVSREKKESFPLTVTSAQKNPTAFYLCASGRTSSYEQYFGPGTRLTVT.

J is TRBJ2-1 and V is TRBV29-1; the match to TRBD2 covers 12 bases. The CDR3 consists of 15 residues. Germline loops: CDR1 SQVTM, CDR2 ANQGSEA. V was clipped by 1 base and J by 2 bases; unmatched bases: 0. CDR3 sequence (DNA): TGCAGCGTTGAAGGGACTAGCGGGACCTACAATGAGCAGTTCTTC. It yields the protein CSVEGTSGTYNEQFF.

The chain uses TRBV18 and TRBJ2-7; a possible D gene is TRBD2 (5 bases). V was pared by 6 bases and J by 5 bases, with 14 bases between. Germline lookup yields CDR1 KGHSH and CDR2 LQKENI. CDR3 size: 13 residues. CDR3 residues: CASSPIAYDEQYF. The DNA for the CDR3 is TGTGCCAGCTCGCCGATAGCGTATGACGAGCAGTACTTC.

In DNA form, the CDR3 reads TGTGCCAGCAGACCCTATAATAATTCACCCCTCCACTTT. This translates into CASRPYNNSPLHF. The chain combines TRBV27 with TRBJ1-6; D not certain. This CDR3 region has 13 residues. Germline CDR1 reads MNHEY; CDR2 reads SMNVEV (reference sequence). V dropped 6 bases and J dropped 5 bases, with 8 bases sitting between them.

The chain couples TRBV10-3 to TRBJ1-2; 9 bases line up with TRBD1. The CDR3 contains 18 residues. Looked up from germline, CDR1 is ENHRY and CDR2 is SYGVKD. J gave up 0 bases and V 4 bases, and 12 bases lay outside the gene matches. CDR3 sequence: CAISGGPGQGASNYGYTF. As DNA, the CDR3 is TGTGCCATCAGTGGAGGCCCGGGACAGGGCGCTTCTAACTATGGCTACACCTTC.

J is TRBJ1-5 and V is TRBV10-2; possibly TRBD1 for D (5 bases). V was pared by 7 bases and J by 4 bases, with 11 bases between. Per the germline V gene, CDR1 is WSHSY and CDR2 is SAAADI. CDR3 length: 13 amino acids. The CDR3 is CASTPDTNQPQHF. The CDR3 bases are TGCGCCAGCACCCCGGACACAAATCAGCCCCAGCATTTT.

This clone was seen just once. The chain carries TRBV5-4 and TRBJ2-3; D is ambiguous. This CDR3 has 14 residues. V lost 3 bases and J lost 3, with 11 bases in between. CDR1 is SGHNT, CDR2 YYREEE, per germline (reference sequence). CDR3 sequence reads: CASSSQTRTDTQYF. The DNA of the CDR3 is TGTGCCAGCAGCTCGCAGACTCGTACAGATACGCAGTATTTT.

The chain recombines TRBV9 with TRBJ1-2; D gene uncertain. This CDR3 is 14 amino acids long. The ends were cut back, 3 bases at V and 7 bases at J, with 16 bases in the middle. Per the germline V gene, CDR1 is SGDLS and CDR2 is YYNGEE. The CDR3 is CASSGAKYIGGYTF. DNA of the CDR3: TGTGCCAGCAGCGGGGCAAAGTATATAGGTGGCTACACCTTC.

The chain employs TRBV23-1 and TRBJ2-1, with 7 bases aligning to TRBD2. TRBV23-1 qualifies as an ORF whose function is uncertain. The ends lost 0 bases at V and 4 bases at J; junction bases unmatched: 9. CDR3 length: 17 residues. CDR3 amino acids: CASSQSRLADPYNEQFF. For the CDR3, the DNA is TGCGCCAGCAGTCAATCCCGCCTAGCGGATCCTTACAATGAGCAGTTCTTC.

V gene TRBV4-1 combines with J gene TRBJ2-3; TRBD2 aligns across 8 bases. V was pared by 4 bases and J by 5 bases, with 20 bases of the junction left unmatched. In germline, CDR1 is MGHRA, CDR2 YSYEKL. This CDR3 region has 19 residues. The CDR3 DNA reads TGCGCCAGCAGCCCCGTTAGCCTAAGAGCGACGGGAGGGGAAGATACGCAGTATTTT. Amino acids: CASSPVSLRATGGEDTQYF.

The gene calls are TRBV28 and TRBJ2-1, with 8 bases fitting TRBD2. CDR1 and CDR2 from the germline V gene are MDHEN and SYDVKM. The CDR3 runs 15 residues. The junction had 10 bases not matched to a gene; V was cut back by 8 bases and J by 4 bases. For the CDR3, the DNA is TGTGCCAGCCTTCCAGCGGGGACTAGTTACAATGAGCAGTTCTTC. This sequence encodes CASLPAGTSYNEQFF.